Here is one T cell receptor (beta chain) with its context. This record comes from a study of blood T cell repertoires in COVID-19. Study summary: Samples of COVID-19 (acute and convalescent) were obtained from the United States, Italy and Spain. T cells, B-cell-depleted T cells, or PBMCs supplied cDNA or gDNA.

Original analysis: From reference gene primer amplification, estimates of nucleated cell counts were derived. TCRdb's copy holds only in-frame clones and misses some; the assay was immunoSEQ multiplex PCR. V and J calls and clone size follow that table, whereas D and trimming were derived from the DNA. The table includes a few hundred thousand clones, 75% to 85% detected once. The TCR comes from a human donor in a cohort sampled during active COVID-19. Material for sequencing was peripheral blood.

For the CDR3, the DNA is TGTGCCAGCTCACGAGGTGGGGTAGGGGGCTACGAGCAGTACTTC. Protein sequence: CASSRGGVGGYEQYF. V and J are TRBV18 and TRBJ2-7; a possible D gene is TRBD1 (6 bases). Trimming pared 4 bases from V and 3 bases from J, leaving 16 bases between. The germline gives CDR1 KGHSH, CDR2 LQKENI. The CDR3 has 15 residues.